The rows below give T cell receptor beta chains drawn from one sample of a study of cytomegalovirus exposure and HLA in healthy donors. Measured with immunoSEQ multiplex PCR; TCRdb has only the in-frame clones, and not every one. The profile shows a few hundred thousand clones, 70% to 90% of them singletons. Sequenced input: PBMCs. These receptors all come from a man aged 30 to 45 in good health and CMV-seronegative. The CDR3 runs from the conserved cysteine through the conserved F or W. D genes are given only for firm matches. Size is omitted from some rows. Given values are once, few, many or a class for expanded clones.

J gene,D gene,V gene,clone size,CDR3 protein,CDR3 DNA
TRBJ1-2,NA,TRBV20-1,NA,CSASGDFGYTF,TGCAGTGCTAGTGGGGACTTTGGCTACACCTTC
TRBJ1-1,TRBD1,TRBV6-6,NA,CASSRDRASTEAFF,TGTGCCAGCAGTCGAGACAGGGCGAGCACTGAAGCTTTCTTT
TRBJ1-2,NA,TRBV5-5,once,CASSSSGGAGYGYTF,TGTGCCAGCAGCTCCTCGGGGGGCGCGGGCTATGGCTACACCTTC
TRBJ1-1,NA,TRBV27,NA,CASSLGVPNTEAFF,TGTGCCAGCAGTTTGGGCGTCCCGAACACTGAAGCTTTCTTT
TRBJ1-2,TRBD1,TRBV15,NA,CATSRDPGTGRIYGYTF,TGTGCCACCAGCAGAGATCCGGGGACAGGGAGGATCTATGGCTACACCTTC
TRBJ2-2,TRBD1,TRBV7-9,NA,CASSLTGGTVYTGELFF,TGTGCCAGCAGCTTAACAGGGGGGACAGTTTACACCGGGGAGCTGTTTTTT
TRBJ2-2,TRBD1,TRBV4-3,NA,CASSQGGQAGELFF,TGCGCCAGCAGCCAAGGAGGACAGGCCGGGGAGCTGTTTTTT
TRBJ2-7,NA,TRBV6-5,NA,CATSPRALDEQYF,TGTGCCACCTCTCCCCGAGCACTGGACGAGCAGTACTTC
TRBJ1-2,TRBD1,TRBV6-1,NA,CASSGPDRGVYGYTF,TGTGCCAGCAGTGGCCCGGACAGGGGAGTCTATGGCTACACCTTC
TRBJ1-4,NA,TRBV6-6,NA,CASSLVGPENEKLFF,TGTGCCAGCAGCTTGGTTGGGCCAGAGAATGAAAAACTGTTTTTT
TRBJ2-5,NA,TRBV7-9,NA,CASVSWETQYF,TGTGCCAGCGTTAGTTGGGAGACCCAGTACTTC